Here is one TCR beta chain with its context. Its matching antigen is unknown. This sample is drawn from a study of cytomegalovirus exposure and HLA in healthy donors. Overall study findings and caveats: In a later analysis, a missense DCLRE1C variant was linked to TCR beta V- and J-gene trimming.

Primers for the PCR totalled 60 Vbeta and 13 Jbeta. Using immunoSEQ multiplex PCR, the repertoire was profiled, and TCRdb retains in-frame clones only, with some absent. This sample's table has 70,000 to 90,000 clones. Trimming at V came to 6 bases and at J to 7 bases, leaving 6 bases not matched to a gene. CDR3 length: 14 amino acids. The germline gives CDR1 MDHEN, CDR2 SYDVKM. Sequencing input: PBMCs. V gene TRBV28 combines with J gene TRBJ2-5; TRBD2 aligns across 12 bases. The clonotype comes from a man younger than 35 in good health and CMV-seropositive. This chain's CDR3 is CASRPSGGAGTQYF. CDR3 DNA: TGTGCCAGCAGACCTAGCGGGGGGGCCGGGACCCAGTACTTC.